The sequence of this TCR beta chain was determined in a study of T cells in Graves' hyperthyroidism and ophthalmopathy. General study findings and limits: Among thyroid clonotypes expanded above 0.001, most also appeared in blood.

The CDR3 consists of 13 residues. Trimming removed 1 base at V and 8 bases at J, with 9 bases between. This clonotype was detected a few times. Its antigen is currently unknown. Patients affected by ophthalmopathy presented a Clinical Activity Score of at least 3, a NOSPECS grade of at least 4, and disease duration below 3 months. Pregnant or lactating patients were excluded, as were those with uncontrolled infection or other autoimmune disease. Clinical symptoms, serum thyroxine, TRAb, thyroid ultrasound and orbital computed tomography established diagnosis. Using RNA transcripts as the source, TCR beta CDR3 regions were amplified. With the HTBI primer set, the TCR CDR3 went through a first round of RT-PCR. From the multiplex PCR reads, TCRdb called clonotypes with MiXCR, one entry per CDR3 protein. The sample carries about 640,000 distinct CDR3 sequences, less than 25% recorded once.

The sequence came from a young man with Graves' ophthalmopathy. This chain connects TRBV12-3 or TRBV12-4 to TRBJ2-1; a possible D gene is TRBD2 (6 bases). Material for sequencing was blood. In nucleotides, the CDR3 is TGTGCCAGCAGTTTAGGGGAGGTGGATGAGCAGTTCTTC. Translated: CASSLGEVDEQFF.